The 31 T cell receptor beta chains listed next were all sequenced from one sample in a study of early T cells in non-severe SARS-CoV-2 infection. TCRdb passed the 5' RACE reads through MiXCR, listing each CDR3 protein once. The sample holds 80,000 to 95,000 distinct CDR3 sequences, around 15% seen once. Sample: whole blood. Receptor source: an adult who was a healthcare worker with PCR-confirmed SARS-CoV-2 infection or an uninfected control (not recorded which).

This clonotype has only a few counts. The chain uses TRBV29-1 and TRBJ1-5, with unresolved D. CDR3 length: 13 residues. Germline CDR1 is SQVTM and CDR2 is ANQGSEA. Trimming cost V 3 bases and J 3 bases, with 9 bases left between them. CDR3 nucleotide sequence: TGCAGCGTTGATCGGGGAGACAATCAGCCCCAGCATTTT. The encoded protein is CSVDRGDNQPQHF.

The genes are TRBV2 and TRBJ1-1, with TRBD1 matching over 7 bases. The germline V gene encodes CDR1 SNHLY and CDR2 FYNNEI. The CDR3 runs to 13 residues. J was trimmed by 4 bases and V by 4 bases; bases with no gene match: 3. CDR3 nucleotides: TGTGCCAGCAGTGGACAGGGTCGCACTGAAGCTTTCTTT. Its protein product is CASSGQGRTEAFF.

This clonotype was seen more than once but under ten times. The genes are TRBV7-6 and TRBJ1-2, with a weak D call TRBD1 (6 bases). Germline V lookup: CDR1 SGHVS, CDR2 FNYEAQ. This CDR3 contains 15 residues. Trimming removed 1 base from V and 6 bases from J, with 15 bases in between. Here the CDR3 reads CASSLGVSSGDGYTF. The DNA of the CDR3 is TGTGCCAGCAGCTTAGGGGTCAGCTCAGGGGATGGCTACACCTTC.

The sample holds a few counts of this clonotype. The chain has TRBV3-1 and TRBJ2-7, with no clear D. Germline V gives CDR1 LGHDT, CDR2 YNNKEL (reference sequence). This CDR3 is 11 amino acids long. V was pared by 3 bases and J by 7 bases, with 7 bases between. The CDR3 here is CASSHRREQYF. DNA of the CDR3: TGTGCCAGCAGCCACCGGCGGGAGCAGTACTTC.

The table lists this clonotype with many counts. V usage is TRBV20-1 and J usage is TRBJ1-6; D remains unclear. CDR3 length: 14 residues. Germline V gene lookup returns CDR1 DFQATT and CDR2 SNEGSKA (reference sequence). V was clipped by 5 bases and J by 3 bases, with 11 bases between them. CDR3 protein: CSAGRTYYNSPLHF. The CDR3 DNA sequence: TGCAGTGCTGGGCGGACCTACTATAATTCACCCCTCCACTTT.

The chain couples TRBV6-5 to TRBJ1-4, with D perhaps TRBD1 (5 bases). Trimming took off 5 bases at V and 7 bases at J, with 20 bases between the two ends. CDR1 and CDR2 from the germline V gene are MNHEY and SVGAGI. This CDR3 region has 16 residues. CDR3 coding DNA: TGTGCCAGCAGTAGCCAGGGAAAATCCCTGGGTGAAAAACTGTTTTTT. This gives the protein CASSSQGKSLGEKLFF.

This clonotype has a handful of counts. The chain combines TRBV18 with TRBJ1-5; D remains unclear. Trimming removed 3 bases from V and 6 bases from J, with 12 bases in between. CDR1 is KGHSH, CDR2 LQKENI, per germline. The CDR3 runs to 14 residues. CDR3: CASSPAGLGQPQHF. CDR3 in DNA: TGTGCCAGCTCACCGGCGGGTCTCGGTCAGCCCCAGCATTTT.

This clonotype was picked up a small number of times. The V and J genes are TRBV10-1 and TRBJ2-5, with D possibly TRBD2 on 6 matching bases. Trimming pared 0 bases from V and 1 base from J, leaving 6 bases between. The CDR3 consists of 14 residues. From germline, CDR1 is WNHNN and CDR2 SYGVQD (reference sequence). CDR3 sequence: CASSESAGQETQYF. The CDR3 nucleotides are TGCGCCAGCAGTGAGTCAGCGGGCCAAGAGACCCAGTACTTC.

This clonotype has ten or more counts. V is TRBV28 and J is TRBJ1-5, with TRBD1 as a possible D gene (6 bases). The CDR3 sequence is 15 residues long. The germline V gene has CDR1 MDHEN and CDR2 SYDVKM. Deletions cut 8 bases from V and 3 bases from J, with 17 bases between. The CDR3 nucleotides are TGTGCCAGCGGCAGGGGCACTGTAAACAATCAGCCCCAGCATTTT. Residues: CASGRGTVNNQPQHF.

As for this clonotype: This clone may be a read error of a much larger clone one base away. This rearrangement joins TRBV5-4 to TRBJ2-1; D might be TRBD2 (6 bases). Germline V gives CDR1 SGHNT, CDR2 YYREEE (reference sequence). The CDR3 runs 15 residues. CDR3: CASSLRLGKHNKQFF. The CDR3 DNA is TGTGCCAGCAGCCTGCGACTAGGGAAGCACAATAAGCAGTTCTTC.

The chain couples TRBV28 to TRBJ2-2, with 7 positions matching TRBD1. The germline V gene has CDR1 MDHEN and CDR2 SYDVKM. The ends lost 6 bases at V and 2 bases at J; junction bases unmatched: 3. This CDR3 is built from 14 residues. The CDR3 spells CASRSGGNTGELFF. The CDR3 nucleotides read TGTGCCAGCAGGTCAGGGGGAAACACCGGGGAGCTGTTTTTT.

This clonotype was recorded a few times. The rearrangement joins TRBV20-1 to TRBJ2-2, with D perhaps TRBD1 (8 bases). The germline V gene encodes CDR1 DFQATT and CDR2 SNEGSKA (reference sequence). V was cut by 6 bases and J by 9 bases, with 17 bases left in between. CDR3 length: 13 residues. The CDR3 is CSAPDREGRELFF. For the CDR3, the DNA is TGCAGTGCACCGGACAGGGAGGGCCGGGAGCTGTTTTTT.

This chain connects TRBV4-1 to TRBJ2-3, with TRBD2 matching over 10 bases. This CDR3 has 17 amino acids. After removal of 0 bases from V and 5 bases from J, the junction contained 8 bases not matched to a gene. CDR1 and CDR2 from the germline V gene are MGHRA and YSYEKL. CDR3 bases: TGCGCCAGCAGCCAAGATCTAAGCGGGGGGGCGGTAGATACGCAGTATTTT. As protein: CASSQDLSGGAVDTQYF.

The sample holds a few counts of this clonotype. V gene TRBV11-1 combines with J gene TRBJ2-3; D remains ambiguous. The CDR3 runs 14 residues. CDR1 and CDR2 (germline): SGHAT, FQDESV (reference sequence). The germline V and J ends were trimmed by 2 bases and 0 bases, with 6 bases remaining between them. The chain's CDR3 is CASSLTVSTDTQYF. CDR3 in DNA: TGTGCCAGCAGCTTAACGGTTAGCACAGATACGCAGTATTTT.

The rearrangement uses TRBV5-1 and TRBJ2-7; a possible D gene is TRBD2 (5 bases). Germline loops: CDR1 SGHRS, CDR2 YFSETQ. Trimming stripped 1 base from V and 6 bases from J, with 11 bases between. The CDR3 has 13 residues. The CDR3 loop is CASSLYLGSEQYF. CDR3 coding DNA: TGCGCCAGCAGCTTGTACCTGGGGAGCGAGCAGTACTTC.

The J gene is TRBJ2-1, the V gene TRBV27; unclear D gene. The germline V and J ends were trimmed by 7 bases and 8 bases, with 15 bases remaining between them. The CDR3 is 13 residues long. Germline assignment: CDR1 MNHEY and CDR2 SMNVEV (reference sequence). In DNA form, the CDR3 reads TGTGCCAGCACCGGGTCCCGAGCGCATGAGCAGTTCTTC. This codes for CASTGSRAHEQFF.

The J gene is TRBJ2-3, the V gene TRBV10-3, with TRBD1 matching 7 bases. Germline V gene lookup returns CDR1 ENHRY and CDR2 SYGVKD. This CDR3 contains 16 residues. Trimming at V came to 2 bases and at J to 2 bases, leaving 7 bases not matched to a gene. In nucleotides, the CDR3 is TGTGCCATCAGTGAGAAAGGCAGGGGGTCCACAGATACGCAGTATTTT. Residues: CAISEKGRGSTDTQYF.

The chain employs TRBV20-1 and TRBJ1-2, with D unresolved. Trimming removed 6 bases at V and 6 bases at J, with 17 bases between. The CDR3 is 13 residues long. Germline V gene sequence: CDR1 DFQATT, CDR2 SNEGSKA (reference sequence). CDR3: CSALPGHGNGYTF. Here the CDR3 DNA reads TGCAGTGCCCTGCCCGGCCACGGTAATGGCTACACCTTC.

In its sample, this clonotype was seen a few times. The chain couples TRBV24-1 to TRBJ2-7; the D is unclear. The V gene's germline CDR1 is KGHDR and CDR2 SFDVKD. V lost 7 bases, J lost 3 bases, and 12 bases lay in between. The CDR3 has 13 amino acids. The CDR3 nucleotides are TGTGCCACCAGCTCCGGGCTAAACTACGAGCAGTACTTC. Translation: CATSSGLNYEQYF.

This clonotype was found many times. The J gene is TRBJ2-3, the V gene TRBV6-1; the match to TRBD2 covers 13 bases. The ends lost 3 bases at V and 0 bases at J; junction bases unmatched: 12. There are 20 residues in the CDR3. CDR1 is MNHNS, CDR2 SASEGT, per germline. The CDR3, as DNA: TGTGCCAGCAGTGAGGAACTAGCGGGGGGGAGCGTATTTAGCACAGATACGCAGTATTTT. Protein: CASSEELAGGSVFSTDTQYF.

A remark on this clonotype: The junction departs from the called germline gene at one end, perhaps through a read error. J is TRBJ1-3 and V is TRBV7-6; no firm D call. The V gene's germline CDR1 is SGHVS and CDR2 FNYEAQ. This CDR3 has 16 residues. The CDR3 DNA is TGTGCCAGCAGCGCCAATACAGCGCGCTCTGAAAACACCATATATTTT. Its protein is CASSANTARSENTIYF.

This clonotype was observed a handful of times. The chain is built from TRBV19 and TRBJ1-2; D not resolved. The ends were cut back, 3 bases at V and 5 bases at J, with 16 bases in the middle. The CDR3 contains 15 residues. Germline loops: CDR1 LNHDA, CDR2 SQIVND (reference sequence). CDR3 residues: CASSIGGPGRYGYTF. The CDR3 DNA is TGTGCCAGTAGTATCGGCGGCCCCGGGAGGTATGGCTACACCTTC. The variable domain in full, with the rest retrieved from reference TRBV19 and TRBJ1-2, is DGGITQSPKYLFRKEGQNVTLSCEQNLNHDAMYWYRQDPGQGLRLIYYSQIVNDFQKGDIAEGYSVSREKKESFPLTVTSAQKNPTAFYLCASSIGGPGRYGYTFGSGTRLTVV.

The sample holds a few counts of this clonotype. The rearrangement uses TRBV7-2 and TRBJ2-2, with D maybe TRBD2 (6 bases). The CDR3 consists of 20 residues. From germline, CDR1 is SGHTA and CDR2 FQGNSA. V was trimmed by 3 bases and J by 0 bases, leaving 23 bases between them. The CDR3 DNA sequence: TGTGCCAGCAGCTTGACCGGGACTCTTCCAACGTTCGCGAACACCGGGGAGCTGTTTTTT. Protein product: CASSLTGTLPTFANTGELFF.

Many counts were recorded for this clonotype. The CDR3 DNA reads TGTGCCAGCAGCCAAGACCAGCGCTATAATTCACCCCTCCACTTT. This encodes CASSQDQRYNSPLHF. The V gene is TRBV7-3, the J gene TRBJ1-6; D is unclear. The CDR3 spans 15 residues. Germline V gives CDR1 SGHTA, CDR2 FQGTGA. The germline V and J ends were trimmed by 5 bases and 3 bases, with 11 bases remaining between them.

This clonotype has only a few counts. The chain couples TRBV12-3 or TRBV12-4 to TRBJ2-7; 7 bases agree with TRBD1. The CDR3 extends over 13 amino acids. The V and J ends lost 4 bases and 4 bases, in that order; junction bases with no gene match: 4. The CDR3 DNA follows: TGTGCCAGCAGTTGGGGACAGTTTTACGAGCAGTACTTC. Its translation is CASSWGQFYEQYF.

The chain uses TRBV7-8 and TRBJ2-3; possibly TRBD1 for D (5 bases). The V end was cut by 0 bases, the J end by 1 base, with 14 bases between. The germline V gene has CDR1 SGHVS and CDR2 FQNEAQ. CDR3 length: 17 amino acids. The CDR3 region is CASSLALGVMGTDTQYF. CDR3 coding DNA: TGTGCCAGCAGCTTAGCGTTAGGGGTAATGGGCACAGATACGCAGTATTTT.

This clonotype was counted only a few times. The chain is built from TRBV7-3 and TRBJ2-1; 10 positions match TRBD1. This CDR3 is built from 17 residues. Unmatched junction bases numbered 10, after V lost 1 base and J lost 7 bases. In germline, CDR1 is SGHTA, CDR2 FQGTGA. CDR3 amino acids: CASSLSQDRGLGNEQFF. Written as DNA, the CDR3 is TGTGCCAGCAGCTTAAGCCAAGACAGGGGGCTCGGGAATGAGCAGTTCTTC.

This clonotype was recorded many times. V and J are TRBV6-6 and TRBJ2-7; no firm D call. Germline CDR1 reads MNHNY; CDR2 reads SVGAGI (reference sequence). V was clipped by 0 bases and J by 6 bases, with 12 bases between them. CDR3 length: 14 residues. The CDR3 loop reads CASSYSNAAIEQYF. In DNA, the CDR3 is TGTGCCAGCAGTTACTCTAACGCCGCCATCGAGCAGTACTTC.

The chain uses TRBV28 and TRBJ1-5; tentatively, D is TRBD1 (6 bases). Per the germline V gene, CDR1 is MDHEN and CDR2 is SYDVKM. The V and J ends lost 5 bases and 5 bases respectively, with 22 bases between them. The CDR3 totals 17 residues. The CDR3 sequence: CASSLGGISVLYQPQHF. The CDR3 bases are TGTGCCAGCAGTCTAGGGGGGATTTCAGTGCTGTATCAGCCCCAGCATTTT.

This clonotype was counted a few times. CDR3 in amino acids: CASSFLDRSEQYF. The CDR3 region has the DNA TGTGCCAGCAGCTTCCTCGACAGGTCCGAGCAGTACTTC. V gene TRBV11-2 combines with J gene TRBJ2-7; tentative D call: TRBD1 (6 bases). The CDR3 is made up of 13 amino acids. Germline V gives CDR1 SGHAT, CDR2 FQNNGV. Trimming took 3 bases from V and 6 from J, leaving 12 bases between them.

With respect to this clonotype: This could be a read error, since a much larger clone is one nucleotide away. This chain connects TRBV27 to TRBJ2-7; TRBD1 agrees at 9 bases. Unmatched junction bases numbered 4, after V lost 2 bases and J lost 2 bases. Germline V gene sequence: CDR1 MNHEY, CDR2 SMNVEV (reference sequence). The CDR3 totals 15 residues. The CDR3 region is CASSLAGTGTYEQYF. DNA of the CDR3: TGTGCCAGCAGTTTAGCCGGGACAGGGACCTACGAGCAGTACTTC.